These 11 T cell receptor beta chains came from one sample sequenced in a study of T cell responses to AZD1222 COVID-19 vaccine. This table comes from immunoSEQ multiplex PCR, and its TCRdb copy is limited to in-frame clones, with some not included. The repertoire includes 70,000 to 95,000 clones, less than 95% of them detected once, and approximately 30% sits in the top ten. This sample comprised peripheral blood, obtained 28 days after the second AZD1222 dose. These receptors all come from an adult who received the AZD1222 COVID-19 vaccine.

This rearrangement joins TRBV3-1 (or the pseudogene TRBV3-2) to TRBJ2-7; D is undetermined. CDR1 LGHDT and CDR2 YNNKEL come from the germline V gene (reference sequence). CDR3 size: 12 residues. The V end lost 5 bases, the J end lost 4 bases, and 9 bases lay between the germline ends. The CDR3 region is CASSKHGYEQYF. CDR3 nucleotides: TGTGCCAGCAGCAAACACGGTTACGAGCAGTACTTC.

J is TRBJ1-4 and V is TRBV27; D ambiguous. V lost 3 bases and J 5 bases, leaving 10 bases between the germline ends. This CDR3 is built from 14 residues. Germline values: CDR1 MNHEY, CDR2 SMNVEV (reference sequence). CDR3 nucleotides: TGTGCCAGCAGTTTGTGGATTGGGAATGAAAAACTGTTTTTT. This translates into CASSLWIGNEKLFF.

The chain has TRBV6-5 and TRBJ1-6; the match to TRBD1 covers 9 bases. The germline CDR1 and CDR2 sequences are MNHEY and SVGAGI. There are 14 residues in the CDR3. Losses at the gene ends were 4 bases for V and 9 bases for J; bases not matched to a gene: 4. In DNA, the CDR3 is TGTGCCAGCAGTTCCACAGGGGGCGGTTCACCCCTCCACTTT. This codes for CASSSTGGGSPLHF.

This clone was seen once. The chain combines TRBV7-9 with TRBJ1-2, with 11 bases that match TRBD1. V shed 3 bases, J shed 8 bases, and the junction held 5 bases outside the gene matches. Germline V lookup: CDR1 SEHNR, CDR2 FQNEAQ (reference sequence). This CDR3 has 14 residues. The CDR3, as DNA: TGTGCCAGCAGCTTCGGACAGGGGGCATTGGGCTACACCTTC. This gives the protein CASSFGQGALGYTF.

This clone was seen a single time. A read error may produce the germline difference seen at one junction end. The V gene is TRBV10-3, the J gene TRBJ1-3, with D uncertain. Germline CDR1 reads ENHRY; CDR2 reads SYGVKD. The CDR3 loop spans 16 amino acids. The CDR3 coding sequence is TGTGCCATCAGCGAGTTGGACGGAGGCTCTGGAAACACCATATATTTT. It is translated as CAISELDGGSGNTIYF.

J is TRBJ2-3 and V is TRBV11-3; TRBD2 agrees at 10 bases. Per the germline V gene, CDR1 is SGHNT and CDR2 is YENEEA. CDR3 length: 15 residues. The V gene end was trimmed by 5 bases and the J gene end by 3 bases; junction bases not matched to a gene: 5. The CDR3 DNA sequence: TGTGCCAGCAGCCACCGGACTAGCGGAACAGATACGCAGTATTTT. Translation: CASSHRTSGTDTQYF.

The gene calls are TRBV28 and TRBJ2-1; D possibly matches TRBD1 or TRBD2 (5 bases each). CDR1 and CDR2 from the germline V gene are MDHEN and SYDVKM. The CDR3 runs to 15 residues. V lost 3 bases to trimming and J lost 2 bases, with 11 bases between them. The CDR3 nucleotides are TGTGCCAGCAGTTTCAGGGCGGGCGCCTACAATGAGCAGTTCTTC. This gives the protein CASSFRAGAYNEQFF.

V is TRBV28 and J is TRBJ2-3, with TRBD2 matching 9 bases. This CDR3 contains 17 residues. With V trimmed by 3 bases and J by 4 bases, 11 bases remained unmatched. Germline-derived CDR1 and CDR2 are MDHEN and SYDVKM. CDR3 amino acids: CASSFSAAGGPADTQYF. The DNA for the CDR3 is TGTGCCAGCAGTTTTTCGGCGGCGGGAGGGCCTGCAGATACGCAGTATTTT. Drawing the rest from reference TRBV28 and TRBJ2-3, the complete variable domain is DVKVTQSSRYLVKRTGEKVFLECVQDMDHENMFWYRQDPGLGLRLIYFSYDVKMKEKGDIPEGYSVSREKKERFSLILESASTNQTSMYLCASSFSAAGGPADTQYFGPGTRLTVL.

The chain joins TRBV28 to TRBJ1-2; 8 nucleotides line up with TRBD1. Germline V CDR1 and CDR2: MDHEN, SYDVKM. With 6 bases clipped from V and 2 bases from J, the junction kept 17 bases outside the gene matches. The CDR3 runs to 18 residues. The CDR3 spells CASRKKRTGNTINYGYTF. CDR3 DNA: TGTGCCAGCAGAAAAAAAAGGACAGGGAATACTATCAACTATGGCTACACCTTC.

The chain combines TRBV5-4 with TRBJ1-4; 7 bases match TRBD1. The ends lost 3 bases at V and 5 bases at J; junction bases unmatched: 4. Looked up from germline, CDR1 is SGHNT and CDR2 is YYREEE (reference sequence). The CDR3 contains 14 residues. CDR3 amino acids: CASSSGTENEKLFF. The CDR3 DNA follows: TGTGCCAGCAGCTCCGGGACAGAAAATGAAAAACTGTTTTTT. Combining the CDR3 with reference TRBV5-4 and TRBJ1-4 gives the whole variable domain ETGVTQSPTHLIKTRGQQVTLRCSSQSGHNTVSWYQQALGQGPQFIFQYYREEENGRGNFPPRFSGLQFPNYSSELNVNALELDDSALYLCASSSGTENEKLFFGSGTQLSVL.

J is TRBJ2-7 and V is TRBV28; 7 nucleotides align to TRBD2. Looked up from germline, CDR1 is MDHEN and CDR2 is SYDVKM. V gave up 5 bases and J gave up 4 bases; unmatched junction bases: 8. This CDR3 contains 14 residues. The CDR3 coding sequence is TGTGCCAGCAGTCCGTGGAGCGGGAAGTACGAGCAGTACTTC. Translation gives CASSPWSGKYEQYF.